Shown below are 30 T cell receptor beta chains from a single sample sequenced in a study of blood T cell repertoires in COVID-19. TCRdb's table, derived via immunoSEQ multiplex PCR, lists solely in-frame clones and lacks some. Of about 230,000 clones listed, approximately 87% are singletons. The sequenced material came from peripheral blood. Receptor source: a woman in her 70s with active or convalescent COVID-19.

This clone was seen a handful of times. The chain joins TRBV28 to TRBJ2-3; TRBD1 aligns across 8 bases. The CDR3 is 15 amino acids. With 2 bases clipped from V and 5 bases from J, the junction kept 6 bases outside the gene matches. CDR1 MDHEN and CDR2 SYDVKM come from the germline V gene. The CDR3 sequence is CASSLTRTGLDTQYF. The CDR3, as DNA: TGTGCCAGCAGTTTAACGAGGACAGGGCTAGATACGCAGTATTTT.

This chain links TRBV7-9 with TRBJ1-4; 10 bases agree with TRBD1. This CDR3 comprises 17 residues. From germline, CDR1 is SEHNR and CDR2 FQNEAQ (reference sequence). V trimming: 4 bases; J trimming: 0 bases; junction bases outside the gene matches: 5. CDR3 coding DNA: TGTGCCAGCAGCTGGGGGACAGGGGTTACAACTAATGAAAAACTGTTTTTT. Protein sequence: CASSWGTGVTTNEKLFF.

CDR3 sequence reads: CASSYDAGGYGYTF. For the CDR3, the DNA is TGCGCCAGCAGCTACGACGCAGGGGGCTATGGCTACACCTTC. The chain couples TRBV5-1 to TRBJ1-2; 7 nucleotides agree with TRBD1. Unmatched junction bases numbered 6, after V lost 3 bases and J lost 4 bases. The germline V gene has CDR1 SGHRS and CDR2 YFSETQ. The CDR3 has 14 residues.

V usage is TRBV6-6 and J usage is TRBJ2-7, with D perhaps matching TRBD1 (6 bases). The CDR3 runs to 14 residues. Germline CDR1 and CDR2: MNHNY and SVGAGI (reference sequence). The ends were cut back, 5 bases at V and 1 base at J, with 12 bases in the middle. The CDR3 DNA reads TGTGCCAGCAGTCCCCTACAGGGTTCCTACGAGCAGTACTTC. Translating gives CASSPLQGSYEQYF.

This clone has more than one count but fewer than ten. The chain joins TRBV5-4 to TRBJ1-4; possible D gene TRBD1, 6 bases. Deletions cut 4 bases from V and 5 bases from J, with 12 bases between. Germline lookup yields CDR1 SGHNT and CDR2 YYREEE (reference sequence). The CDR3 length is 14 residues. CDR3 residues: CASSPSQGNEKLFF. CDR3 sequence (DNA): TGTGCCAGCAGCCCATCGCAGGGGAATGAAAAACTGTTTTTT.

The rearrangement joins TRBV11-3 to TRBJ1-6; no clear D gene. Trimming took off 5 bases at V and 9 bases at J, with 11 bases between the two ends. Germline loops: CDR1 SGHNT, CDR2 YENEEA. The CDR3 has 13 residues. CDR3 protein: CASSPNPSSPLHF. The CDR3 DNA reads TGTGCCAGCAGCCCAAACCCCAGTTCACCCCTCCACTTT. The whole variable domain, remainder taken from reference TRBV11-3 and TRBJ1-6, is EAGVVQSPRYKIIEKKQPVAFWCNPISGHNTLYWYLQNLGQGPELLIRYENEEAVDDSQLPKDRFSAERLKGVDSTLKIQPAELGDSAVYLCASSPNPSSPLHFGNGTRLTVT.

The CDR3 DNA is TGTGCCAGCACCGTGCAGGGGGCGAGCAATCAGCCCCAGCATTTT. Amino acid sequence: CASTVQGASNQPQHF. This chain connects TRBV28 to TRBJ1-5, with 8 bases lining up with TRBD1. Germline lookup yields CDR1 MDHEN and CDR2 SYDVKM. The length of the CDR3 is 15 residues. Trimming at V came to 7 bases and at J to 1 base, leaving 6 bases not matched to a gene.

The V and J genes are TRBV7-2 and TRBJ2-7; possibly TRBD2 for D (5 bases). Germline V gene lookup returns CDR1 SGHTA and CDR2 FQGNSA. V was clipped by 5 bases and J by 3 bases, with 17 bases between them. The CDR3 covers 15 residues. The CDR3 sequence is CASSTRRTSLYEQYF. For the CDR3, the DNA is TGTGCCAGCAGCACCCGCCGGACTTCCCTCTACGAGCAGTACTTC.

The chain is built from TRBV19 and TRBJ2-7; 9 bases align to TRBD1. Germline CDR1 reads LNHDA; CDR2 reads SQIVND (reference sequence). V lost 4 bases to trimming and J lost 5 bases; unmatched junction nucleotides: 6. The CDR3 covers 14 residues. In DNA, the CDR3 is TGTGCCAGTAGTACCGGGACAGGGAGTGACGAGCAGTACTTC. It translates to CASSTGTGSDEQYF.

The V and J genes are TRBV19 and TRBJ1-5, with D possibly matching TRBD1 (5 bases). V lost 3 bases and J lost 3, with 9 bases in between. The CDR3 spans 14 residues. Germline V gene data show CDR1 as LNHDA and CDR2 as SQIVND (reference sequence). The CDR3 is CASSIGGDNQPQHF. Written as DNA, the CDR3 is TGTGCCAGTAGTATTGGGGGGGACAATCAGCCCCAGCATTTT.

The chain uses TRBV18 and TRBJ2-1; no definite D call. The CDR3 loop spans 14 amino acids. V was pared by 5 bases and J by 8 bases, with 16 bases between. CDR1 is KGHSH, CDR2 LQKENI, per germline. The CDR3 reads CASSKSAASDEQFF. CDR3 DNA sequence: TGTGCCAGCTCAAAGTCGGCGGCCTCTGATGAGCAGTTCTTC. Based on the CDR3 plus reference TRBV18 and TRBJ2-1, the full variable domain is NAGVMQNPRHLVRRRGQEARLRCSPMKGHSHVYWYRQLPEEGLKFMVYLQKENIIDESGMPKERFSAEFPKEGPSILRIQQVVRGDSAAYFCASSKSAASDEQFFGPGTRLTVL.

The chain uses TRBV20-1 and TRBJ1-2; maybe TRBD1 (5 bases). Germline CDR1 is DFQATT and CDR2 is SNEGSKA (reference sequence). The CDR3 contains 11 residues. V lost 3 bases to trimming and J lost 6 bases, with 8 bases between them. CDR3 residues: CSARGLHGYTF. CDR3 nucleotides: TGCAGTGCTAGGGGGCTCCATGGCTACACCTTC.

This clone turned up a few times. The chain uses TRBV19 and TRBJ1-6; 10 bases fit TRBD1. The trim removed 5 bases at V and 4 bases at J, leaving 5 bases unmatched. CDR3 length equals 16 residues. Germline V gene lookup returns CDR1 LNHDA and CDR2 SQIVND (reference sequence). CDR3 region: CASSAGTGDYNSPLHF. CDR3 nucleotide sequence: TGTGCCAGTAGTGCCGGGACAGGGGATTATAATTCACCCCTCCACTTT.

The chain combines TRBV20-1 with TRBJ2-3; D gene unclear. Germline-derived CDR1 and CDR2 are DFQATT and SNEGSKA (reference sequence). The V and J ends lost 1 base and 5 bases respectively, with 4 bases between them. The length of the CDR3 is 11 residues. The CDR3 loop is CSARGQDTQYF. DNA of the CDR3: TGCAGTGCTAGAGGTCAAGATACGCAGTATTTT.

V gene TRBV30 combines with J gene TRBJ2-5; the match to TRBD2 covers 7 bases. CDR1 is GTSNPN and CDR2 is SVGIG in the germline V gene (reference sequence). The trim removed 0 bases at V and 2 bases at J, leaving 6 bases unmatched. CDR3 length equals 15 residues. CDR3 sequence reads: CAWSVLAGVQETQYF. The CDR3 DNA is TGTGCCTGGAGTGTACTGGCGGGGGTGCAAGAGACCCAGTACTTC.

This chain links TRBV5-8 with TRBJ2-2, with TRBD1 as a possible D gene (6 bases). Germline-derived CDR1 and CDR2 are SGHTS and YDEGEE. V was clipped by 4 bases and J by 4 bases, with 11 bases between them. This CDR3 comprises 14 residues. Here the CDR3 DNA reads TGTGCCAGCAGCCACAGGGCCGGCACCGGGGAGCTGTTTTTT. Translation: CASSHRAGTGELFF.

Only one count was recorded for this clone. The rearrangement links TRBV19 to TRBJ2-7; D perhaps matches TRBD1 (6 bases). Per germline, CDR1 LNHDA and CDR2 SQIVND (reference sequence). The ends were cut back, 7 bases at V and 0 bases at J, with 10 bases in the middle. CDR3 length: 13 amino acids. The CDR3 coding sequence is TGTGCCAGTACGGACAGATCCTCCTACGAGCAGTACTTC. This encodes CASTDRSSYEQYF.

The chain employs TRBV7-6 and TRBJ2-5, with TRBD2 identical over 11 bases. This CDR3 contains 17 residues. The V segment lost 1 base and the J segment 4 bases; nucleotides outside the gene matches: 8. Per germline, CDR1 SGHVS and CDR2 FNYEAQ. This chain's CDR3 is CASSLVGSGGAPETQYF. The CDR3 bases are TGTGCCAGCAGCTTAGTCGGTAGCGGGGGGGCCCCAGAGACCCAGTACTTC.

The genes are TRBV19 and TRBJ2-1; no firm D call. This CDR3 spans 16 amino acids. V lost 0 bases to trimming and J lost 6 bases, with 15 bases between them. Looked up from germline, CDR1 is LNHDA and CDR2 is SQIVND (reference sequence). The CDR3 DNA follows: TGTGCCAGTAGTATAGATCCACTAAGGCTCTCCAATGAGCAGTTCTTC. Translated: CASSIDPLRLSNEQFF. Supplemented by reference TRBV19 and TRBJ2-1, the full variable domain reads DGGITQSPKYLFRKEGQNVTLSCEQNLNHDAMYWYRQDPGQGLRLIYYSQIVNDFQKGDIAEGYSVSREKKESFPLTVTSAQKNPTAFYLCASSIDPLRLSNEQFFGPGTRLTVL.

This clone is a singleton in its sample. In DNA form, the CDR3 reads TGCGCCAGCAGCTTAGGGACTAGCGGAAACAATGAGCAGTTCTTC. Amino acid sequence: CASSLGTSGNNEQFF. This sequence joins TRBV5-1 and TRBJ2-1; TRBD2 agrees at 11 bases. CDR3 size: 15 residues. Germline V gene sequence: CDR1 SGHRS, CDR2 YFSETQ. Trimming removed 2 bases from V and 5 bases from J; junction bases left unmatched: 3.

The chain employs TRBV28 and TRBJ1-6; TRBD1 agrees at 7 bases. V gave up 8 bases and J gave up 8 bases; unmatched junction bases: 6. CDR1 is MDHEN, CDR2 SYDVKM, per germline. This CDR3 is built from 13 residues. The CDR3 DNA follows: TGTGCCAGCCGATACCAGGGGGATTCACCCCTCCACTTT. Protein sequence: CASRYQGDSPLHF.

This clone was found once. The chain combines TRBV28 with TRBJ1-2; D is ambiguous. The CDR3 extends over 13 amino acids. V dropped 3 bases and J dropped 7 bases, with 12 bases sitting between them. Germline V lookup: CDR1 MDHEN, CDR2 SYDVKM. CDR3 sequence reads: CASSFPGWAGYTF. DNA for the CDR3: TGTGCCAGCAGTTTCCCGGGGTGGGCTGGCTACACCTTC.

The J gene is TRBJ2-1, the V gene TRBV18; 12 bases agree with TRBD1. Germline V gene lookup returns CDR1 KGHSH and CDR2 LQKENI. CDR3 length: 17 residues. The trim removed 3 bases at V and 5 bases at J, leaving 8 bases unmatched. In nucleotides, the CDR3 is TGTGCCAGCTCACCTGCCCCGGGACAGGGGGCCAACAATGAGCAGTTCTTC. This translates into CASSPAPGQGANNEQFF.

This chain uses TRBV30 with TRBJ2-5, with TRBD1 as a possible D gene (7 bases). V gave up 4 bases and J gave up 4 bases, with 10 bases separating them. This CDR3 has 12 residues. Germline CDR1 reads GTSNPN; CDR2 reads SVGIG (reference sequence). The CDR3 DNA sequence: TGTGCCTGGACGGGGGACAGAGAGACCCAGTACTTC. This translates into CAWTGDRETQYF.

The rearrangement joins TRBV7-2 to TRBJ2-5; 9 nucleotides agree with TRBD2. The CDR3 is made up of 16 amino acids. V trimming: 5 bases; J trimming: 3 bases; junction bases outside the gene matches: 10. Germline-derived CDR1 and CDR2 are SGHTA and FQGNSA. The CDR3 DNA follows: TGTGCCAGCAGCCCCCGGGTTAGCGGGAGTAAAGAGACCCAGTACTTC. It is translated as CASSPRVSGSKETQYF.

The chain links TRBV5-1 to TRBJ2-1; 10 nucleotides align to TRBD2. CDR3 length equals 15 residues. Germline values: CDR1 SGHRS, CDR2 YFSETQ. The J segment lost 8 bases and the V segment lost 0 bases, leaving 5 bases of the junction unmatched. The CDR3 coding sequence is TGCGCCAGCAGCTTGGAAAGACTAGCGGGTTATGAGCAGTTCTTC. As protein: CASSLERLAGYEQFF.

This clone was observed once. The J gene is TRBJ2-5, the V gene TRBV29-1, with a possible D match to TRBD2 (6 bases). The CDR3 has 13 residues. Germline values: CDR1 SQVTM, CDR2 ANQGSEA. The ends were cut back, 8 bases at V and 2 bases at J, with 15 bases in the middle. CDR3: CSSLGRGQETQYF. DNA for the CDR3: TGCAGCTCACTAGGGCGGGGTCAAGAGACCCAGTACTTC.

The chain combines TRBV5-8 with TRBJ2-1; 8 bases line up with TRBD1. J gave up 6 bases and V 5 bases, and 13 bases lay outside the gene matches. Germline CDR1 reads SGHTS; CDR2 reads YDEGEE. This CDR3 has 16 residues. The CDR3 coding sequence is TGTGCCAGCAGTCTTAACAGGGGGGAATTCATCAATGAGCAGTTCTTC. Protein: CASSLNRGEFINEQFF.

The chain has TRBV3-1 (or the pseudogene TRBV3-2) and TRBJ2-1, with 9 bases that match TRBD2. CDR1 is LGHDT, CDR2 YNNKEL, per germline (reference sequence). The CDR3 covers 16 residues. The trim removed 4 bases at V and 10 bases at J, leaving 14 bases unmatched. This CDR3 is CASSRGSGGLGREQFF. The DNA of the CDR3 is TGTGCCAGCAGCCGCGGTAGCGGGGGTCTAGGACGGGAGCAGTTCTTC.

There are a few counts of this clone. The chain carries TRBV27 and TRBJ2-7; 10 nucleotides match TRBD1. Per germline, CDR1 MNHEY and CDR2 SMNVEV (reference sequence). The V and J ends lost 3 bases and 3 bases, in that order; junction bases with no gene match: 2. The length of the CDR3 is 14 residues. DNA of the CDR3: TGTGCCAGCAGTTTTGGGACAGGGGACTACGAGCAGTACTTC. Amino acid sequence: CASSFGTGDYEQYF.